This T cell receptor (beta chain) is from a study of blood T cells in healthy people across ages. Whole-study context: About one barcoded beta molecule per two T cells was the capture yield of template switching.

The length of the CDR3 is 14 residues. Trimming took off 4 bases at V and 3 bases at J, with 13 bases between the two ends. Germline V gene data show CDR1 as SGHRS and CDR2 as YFSETQ. In regard to this clonotype: No antigen is known for it.

The use of a sample-barcoded 5' primer and a J-beta primer mix characterized a second PCR of about 7 to 12 cycles. TCRdb re-derived calls from the 5' RACE reads in MiXCR, one entry per CDR3 protein. This sample has 550,000 to 650,000 distinct CDR3 sequences, with approximately 30% found just once. General observations from the study: Donors of long life had a larger count of naive CD4+ cells and greater diversity than aged donors. The donors' CMV status was not determined, possibly confounding changes in expanded clonotypes.

This sequence originates from a woman older than 75 in good health. The chain is built from TRBV5-1 and TRBJ1-2; D unresolved. Sequencing was done on a sample of blood. CDR3 residues: CASSPAPDDYGYTF. The CDR3 region has the DNA TGCGCCAGCAGCCCCGCTCCCGACGACTATGGCTACACCTTC.